This T cell receptor beta chain was captured by sequencing in a study of shared clonotypes between healthy human individuals. Background on the study: Donor ages ranged 18 to 49 years: a couple of women, a few men.

Turning to this clone: Its target is not known.

An assay was performed, and its level was deep. Using immunoSEQ multiplex PCR, the repertoire was profiled, and TCRdb retains in-frame clones only, with some absent. The sample carries about 2.2 million clones, approximately 92% recorded once. The study's findings and limits: Sampling included only blood; tissue repertoires likely differ. The diversity represented, both genetic and in exposure history, was limited by few donors.

The CDR3 totals 15 residues. The germline CDR1 and CDR2 sequences are MNHEY and SMNVEV (reference sequence). Trimming shortened V by 2 bases and J by 0 bases, and 8 bases separated the two germline ends. Cells designated naive CD8 were CD45RO-negative and were positively selected for CCR7, with terminally differentiated effector memory CD45RA+ cells excluded. This receptor was obtained from a man younger than 35 in good health. Some clones in this sample may be carry-over from other donors' samples. The material sequenced was naive CD8+ T cells from PBMCs. This sequence joins TRBV27 and TRBJ1-5, with no clear D. In DNA form, the CDR3 reads TGTGCCAGCAGTTTAATGGGAAATAGCAATCAGCCCCAGCATTTT. Translation gives CASSLMGNSNQPQHF.